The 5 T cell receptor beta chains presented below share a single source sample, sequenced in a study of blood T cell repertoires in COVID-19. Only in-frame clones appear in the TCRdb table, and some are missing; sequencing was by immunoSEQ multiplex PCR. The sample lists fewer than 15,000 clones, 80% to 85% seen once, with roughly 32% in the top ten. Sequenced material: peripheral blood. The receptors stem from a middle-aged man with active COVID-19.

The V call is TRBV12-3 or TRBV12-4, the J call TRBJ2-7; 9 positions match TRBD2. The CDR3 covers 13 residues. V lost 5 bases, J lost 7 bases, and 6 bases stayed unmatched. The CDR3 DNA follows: TGTGCCAGCAGTCCACCGGGACTAGCAGAGCAGTACTTC. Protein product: CASSPPGLAEQYF.

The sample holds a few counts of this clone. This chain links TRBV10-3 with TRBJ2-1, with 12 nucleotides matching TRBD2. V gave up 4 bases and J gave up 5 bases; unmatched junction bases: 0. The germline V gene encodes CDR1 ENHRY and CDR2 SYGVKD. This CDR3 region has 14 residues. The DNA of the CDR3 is TGTGCCATCAGTGGGACTAGCGGGGACAATGAGCAGTTCTTC. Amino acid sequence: CAISGTSGDNEQFF.

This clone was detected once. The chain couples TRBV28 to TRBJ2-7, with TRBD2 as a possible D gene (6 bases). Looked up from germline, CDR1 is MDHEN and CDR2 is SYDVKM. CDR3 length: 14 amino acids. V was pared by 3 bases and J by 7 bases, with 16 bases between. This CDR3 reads CASSFPEGIGEQYF. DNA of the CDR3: TGTGCCAGCAGTTTCCCGGAGGGCATCGGAGAGCAGTACTTC.

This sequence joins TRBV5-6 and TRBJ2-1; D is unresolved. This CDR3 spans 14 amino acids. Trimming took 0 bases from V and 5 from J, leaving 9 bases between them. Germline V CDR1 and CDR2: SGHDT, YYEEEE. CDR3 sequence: CASSLETYNNEQFF. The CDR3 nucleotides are TGTGCCAGCAGCTTGGAGACTTATAACAATGAGCAGTTCTTC.

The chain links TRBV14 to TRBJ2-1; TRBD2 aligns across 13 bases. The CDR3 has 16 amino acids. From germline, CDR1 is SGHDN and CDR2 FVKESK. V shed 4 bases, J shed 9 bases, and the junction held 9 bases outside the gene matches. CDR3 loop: CASSLLAGGLFGEQFF. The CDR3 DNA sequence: TGTGCCAGCAGCCTACTAGCGGGAGGGCTGTTCGGTGAGCAGTTCTTC. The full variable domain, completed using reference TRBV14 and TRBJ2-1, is EAGVTQFPSHSVIEKGQTVTLRCDPISGHDNLYWYRRVMGKEIKFLLHFVKESKQDESGMPNNRFLAERTGGTYSTLKVQPAELEDSGVYFCASSLLAGGLFGEQFFGPGTRLTVL.